Listed below are T cell receptor beta chains from one sample, sequenced in a study of CD8 T cells in Susac syndrome. TCRdb reprocessed the immunoSEQ multiplex PCR reads via MiXCR and lists one record per CDR3 protein. The sample consists of fewer than 300,000 distinct CDR3 sequences, approximately 85% of them appearing once. The sample consisted of CD8+ T cells from PBMCs. Receptors originate from a human donor with multiple sclerosis. Each CDR3 is given with its conserved first and last residue. The order of the fields is V gene, D gene, J gene, clone size, CDR3 DNA, CDR3 protein. The D gene is left open where the match is weak. Expanded clones are given a class, and other clones once, few, many or no size at all.

TRBV10-3	TRBD2	TRBJ2-3	.	TGTGCCATCAGTGAGTCTTTTTCTAGCGGGAGTACAGATACGCAGTATTTT	CAISESFSSGSTDTQYF
TRBV20-1	.	TRBJ2-7	once	TGCAGTGCTTCTACCACTGGTTCTACCTACGAGCAGTACTTC	CSASTTGSTYEQYF
TRBV5-4	TRBD2	TRBJ2-1	.	TGTGCCAGCAAGTCATATAGCGGGAGGGATGACAATGAGCAGTTCTTC	CASKSYSGRDDNEQFF
TRBV20-1	.	TRBJ1-1	once	TGCAGTGCTAGAGATGGGTTTCGGAACACTGAAGCTTTCTTT	CSARDGFRNTEAFF
TRBV5-1	.	TRBJ1-2	.	TGCGCCAGCAGCTCCGGTTTGAGAGGTCCAAGCTATGGCTACACCTTC	CASSSGLRGPSYGYTF
TRBV12-3/TRBV12-4	TRBD2	TRBJ2-1	.	TGTGCCAGCAGTTATACCCAGTGGGGCGGCGGGAGTTCCTACAATGAGCAGTTCTTC	CASSYTQWGGGSSYNEQFF
TRBV30	.	TRBJ2-1	.	TGTGCCTGGAGTGACCCCTCCCCTGAGCAGTTCTTC	CAWSDPSPEQFF
TRBV27	.	TRBJ2-7	.	TGTGCCAGCAGCCTTAGCGCAAAATCGACCTACGAGCAGTACTTC	CASSLSAKSTYEQYF
TRBV27	TRBD1	TRBJ2-4	.	TGTGCCAGCAGTCTGACAGGGGCCAAAAACATTCAGTACTTC	CASSLTGAKNIQYF
TRBV30	.	TRBJ2-7	.	TGTGCCTGGAGTGTATTGGATATCGGCGGATACGAGCAGTACTTC	CAWSVLDIGGYEQYF
TRBV28	.	TRBJ2-6	.	TGTGCCAGCAGTTTAGGACCGAGGGGAGGTGGGGCCAACGTCCTGACTTTC	CASSLGPRGGGANVLTF
TRBV12-3/TRBV12-4	.	TRBJ2-3	.	TGTGCCGTCAGACCCAACAGCGGGAGCACAGATACGCAGTATTTT	CAVRPNSGSTDTQYF
TRBV27	.	TRBJ2-1	.	TGTGCCAGCAGTTTACGGTGGTCAGAACCTATCTACAATGAGCAGTTCTTC	CASSLRWSEPIYNEQFF
TRBV6-1	.	TRBJ1-3	few	TGTGCCAGCAGCGTAGGCTCTGGAAACACCATATATTTT	CASSVGSGNTIYF
TRBV10-2	TRBD2	TRBJ2-3	.	TGCGCCAGCAGGCTAGCGGTACGCACAGATACGCAGTATTTT	CASRLAVRTDTQYF
TRBV20-1	.	TRBJ2-4	once	TGCAGTGCTAGTATCACGCGAAACATTCAGTACTTC	CSASITRNIQYF
TRBV29-1	.	TRBJ2-7	.	TGCAGCGTTGAAGATGAGTCAGGGGACGGCTACGAGCAGTACTTC	CSVEDESGDGYEQYF
TRBV4-1	TRBD1	TRBJ2-6	.	TGCGCCAGCAGCCAAGTCGACAGGGGGTTGCCTGGGGCCAACGTCCTGACTTTC	CASSQVDRGLPGANVLTF
TRBV29-1	TRBD2	TRBJ2-4	.	TGCAGCGTTGAATACCTAGCGGGAGTCCAAAACATTCAGTACTTC	CSVEYLAGVQNIQYF
TRBV7-8	.	TRBJ1-4	.	TGTGCCAGCAGCTCCCGGGATTCCCGGAATGAAAAACTGTTTTTT	CASSSRDSRNEKLFF
TRBV3-1	TRBD2	TRBJ2-1	.	TGTGCCAGCAGCCAAGGCCAGCGGGAGGTGAATGAGCAGTTCTTC	CASSQGQREVNEQFF
TRBV12-3/TRBV12-4	.	TRBJ2-1	.	TGTGCCAGCAGCGGGGACTTCATTGGCAATGAGCAGTTCTTC	CASSGDFIGNEQFF
TRBV3-1	.	TRBJ2-7	.	TGTGCCAGCAGCCACCTAGCCAGGGCCTACGAGCAGTACTTC	CASSHLARAYEQYF
TRBV7-7	TRBD2	TRBJ2-1	.	TGTGCTAGCAGCTTAGCGCCAGGGTCGGCTACTAGCGGGAGTAGATCCTACAATGAGCAGTTCTTC	CASSLAPGSATSGSRSYNEQFF
TRBV9	TRBD1	TRBJ1-1	.	TGTGCCAGCAGCGTTGTGACAGGGGACACTGAAGCTTTCTTT	CASSVVTGDTEAFF
TRBV18	.	TRBJ2-2	.	TGTGCCAGCTCACCTCTCCAGGGGTTCTGGGACACCGGGGAGCTGTTTTTT	CASSPLQGFWDTGELFF
TRBV14	.	TRBJ2-7	.	TGTGCCAGCAGCCCCACGGGAGAGGGTGCTTTGGTCTACGAGCAGTACTTC	CASSPTGEGALVYEQYF
TRBV20-1	.	TRBJ1-6	once	TGCAGTGCTAGCCTACTAGGACAAAGGATTTCACCCCTCCACTTT	CSASLLGQRISPLHF
TRBV27	.	TRBJ2-1	.	TGTGCCAGCAGTGGGTTGGGGGGCGGTTATAATGAGCAGTTCTTC	CASSGLGGGYNEQFF
TRBV20-1	.	TRBJ2-3	.	TGCAGTGCTAGAGATTTCAGCCTAACAGATACGCAGTATTTT	CSARDFSLTDTQYF
TRBV16	.	TRBJ1-6	.	TGTGCCAGCAGCCAATCAAGGCCGGGGGGCAATTCACCCCTCCACTTT	CASSQSRPGGNSPLHF
TRBV12-3/TRBV12-4	TRBD2	TRBJ2-3	.	TGTGCCAGCAGTTTGGCGGGACTAGCAGGGGGGGGGTCCCCCACAGATACGCAGTATTTT	CASSLAGLAGGGSPTDTQYF
TRBV2	.	TRBJ1-2	.	TGTGCCAGCCCCCTTAGGGCAGGGCGTTTCTATGGCTACACCTTC	CASPLRAGRFYGYTF